The subject of this entry is one T cell receptor (beta chain). The antigen it binds to is not known. The record has no base qualities; no much larger clone is one base away. Library prep was done by the immunoSEQ multiplex PCR assay. TCRdb's version of the immuneACCESS table is confined to in-frame rearrangements and falls short of the full clone set. An unresolved V gene accounts for under half of the shortfall where checked; the remainder is of unknown origin. The sample table lists about 57,000 clones, roughly 90% of them with a count of one. The ten most abundant clones make up about 3.7% of the sample. This entry belongs to a study of T cell changes during pregnancy in multiple sclerosis (dated by TCRdb to between 2018 and 2021). Background for the entire study: Changes in the T cell repertoire over the course of pregnancy were examined in this study in women with multiple sclerosis.

For CDR1 and CDR2, the germline V gene lists SGHNT and YENEEA. The CDR3 runs 13 amino acids, cysteine and phenylalanine included. The only DNA kept is the CDR3, 39 bases in frame from the first base. The germline V and J ends show losses of 5 bases and 5 bases respectively, and no gene match explains 0 bases of the junction. The sample consisted of peripheral blood, taken after pregnancy. Recombination connected TRBV11-3 to TRBJ2-7; TRBD2 lines up with 13 middle nucleotides. This TCR was sampled from a female donor in good health, enrolled as a control in a pregnancy study. The CDR3 protein sequence reads: CASSTSGRDEQYF. The DNA sequence is given as TGTGCCAGCAGCACTAGCGGGAGGGACGAGCAGTACTTC.